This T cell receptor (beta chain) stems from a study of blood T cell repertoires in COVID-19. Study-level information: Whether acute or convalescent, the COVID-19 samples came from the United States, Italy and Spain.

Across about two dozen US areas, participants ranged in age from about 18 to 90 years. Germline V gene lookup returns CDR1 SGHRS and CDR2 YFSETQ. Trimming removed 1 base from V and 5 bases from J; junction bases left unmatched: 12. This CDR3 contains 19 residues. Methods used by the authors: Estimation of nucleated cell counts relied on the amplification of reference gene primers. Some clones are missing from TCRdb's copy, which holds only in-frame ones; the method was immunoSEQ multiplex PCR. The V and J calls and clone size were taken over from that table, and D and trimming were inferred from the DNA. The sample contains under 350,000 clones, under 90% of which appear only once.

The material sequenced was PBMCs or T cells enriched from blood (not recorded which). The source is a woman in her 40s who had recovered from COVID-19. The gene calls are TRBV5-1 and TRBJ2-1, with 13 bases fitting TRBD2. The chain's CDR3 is CASSLMEGTSGIRDNEQFF. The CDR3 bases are TGCGCCAGCAGCTTGATGGAAGGGACTAGCGGGATTAGGGACAATGAGCAGTTCTTC.